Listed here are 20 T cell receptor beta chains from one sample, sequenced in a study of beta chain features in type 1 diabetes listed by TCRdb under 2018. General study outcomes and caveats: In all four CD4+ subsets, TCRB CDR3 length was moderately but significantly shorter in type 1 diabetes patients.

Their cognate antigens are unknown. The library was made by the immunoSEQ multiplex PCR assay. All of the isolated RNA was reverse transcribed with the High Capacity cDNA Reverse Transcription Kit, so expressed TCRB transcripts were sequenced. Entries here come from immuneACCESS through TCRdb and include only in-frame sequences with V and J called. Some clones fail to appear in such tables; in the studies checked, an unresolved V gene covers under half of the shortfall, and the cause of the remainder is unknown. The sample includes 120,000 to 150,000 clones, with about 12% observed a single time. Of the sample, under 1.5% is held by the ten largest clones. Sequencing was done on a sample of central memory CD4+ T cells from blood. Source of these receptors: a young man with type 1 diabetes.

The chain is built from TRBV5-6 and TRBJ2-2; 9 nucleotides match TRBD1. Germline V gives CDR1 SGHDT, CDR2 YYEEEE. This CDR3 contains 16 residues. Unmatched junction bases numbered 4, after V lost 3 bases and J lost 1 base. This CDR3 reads CASSSLDRGNTGELFF. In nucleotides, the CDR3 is TGTGCCAGCAGCTCCCTGGACAGGGGGAACACCGGGGAGCTGTTTTTT.

The CDR3 sequence: CASSISTARGYEQYF. In nucleotides, the CDR3 is TGTGCCAGTAGTATTAGTACAGCGCGCGGCTACGAGCAGTACTTC. The chain links TRBV19 to TRBJ2-7; no definite D call. The CDR3 totals 15 residues. Trimming took 3 bases from V and 3 from J, leaving 15 bases between them. The germline V gene has CDR1 LNHDA and CDR2 SQIVND (reference sequence).

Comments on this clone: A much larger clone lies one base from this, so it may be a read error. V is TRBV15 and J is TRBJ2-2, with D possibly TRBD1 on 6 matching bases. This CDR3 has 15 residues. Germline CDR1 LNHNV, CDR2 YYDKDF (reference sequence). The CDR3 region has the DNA TGTGCCACCAGCAGAGAACAGGGCGGCACCGTGGAGCTGTTTTTT. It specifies CATSREQGGTVELFF.

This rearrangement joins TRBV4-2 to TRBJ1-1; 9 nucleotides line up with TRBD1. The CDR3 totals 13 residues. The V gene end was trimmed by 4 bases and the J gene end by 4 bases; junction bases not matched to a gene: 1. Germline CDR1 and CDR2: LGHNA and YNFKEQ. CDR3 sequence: CASSPDRGTEAFF. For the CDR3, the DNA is TGTGCCAGCAGCCCGGACAGGGGCACTGAAGCTTTCTTT.

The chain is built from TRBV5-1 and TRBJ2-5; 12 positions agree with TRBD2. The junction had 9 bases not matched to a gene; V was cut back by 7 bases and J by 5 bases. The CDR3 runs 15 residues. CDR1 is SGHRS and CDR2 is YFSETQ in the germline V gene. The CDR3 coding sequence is TGCGCCAGCTCGACTAGCGGGGGTATTTTGGAGACCCAGTACTTC. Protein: CASSTSGGILETQYF.

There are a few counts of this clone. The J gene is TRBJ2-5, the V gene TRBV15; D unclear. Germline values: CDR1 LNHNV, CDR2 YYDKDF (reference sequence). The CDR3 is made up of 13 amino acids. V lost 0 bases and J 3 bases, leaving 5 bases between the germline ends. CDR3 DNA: TGTGCCACCAGCAGAGATCTAAAAGAGACCCAGTACTTC. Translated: CATSRDLKETQYF.

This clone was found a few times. CDR3 sequence reads: CASALATDTQYF. In DNA, the CDR3 is TGTGCCAGCGCACTAGCAACAGATACGCAGTATTTT. J is TRBJ2-3 and V is TRBV2; D possibly corresponds to TRBD2 (6 bases). Germline V lookup: CDR1 SNHLY, CDR2 FYNNEI. V lost 8 bases and J lost 3, with 9 bases in between. This CDR3 spans 12 amino acids.

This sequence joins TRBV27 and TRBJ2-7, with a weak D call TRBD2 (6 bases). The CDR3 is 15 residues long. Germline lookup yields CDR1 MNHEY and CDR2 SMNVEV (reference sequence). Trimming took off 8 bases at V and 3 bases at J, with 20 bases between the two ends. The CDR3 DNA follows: TGTGCCAGCGGGTCGGGGGAGGCAGGAAGCTACGAGCAGTACTTC. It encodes CASGSGEAGSYEQYF.

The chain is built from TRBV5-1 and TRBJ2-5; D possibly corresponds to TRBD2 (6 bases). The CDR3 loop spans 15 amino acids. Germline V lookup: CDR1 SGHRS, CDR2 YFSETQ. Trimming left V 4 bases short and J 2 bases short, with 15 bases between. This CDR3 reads CASSLTAGSQETQYF. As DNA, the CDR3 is TGCGCCAGCAGCCTAACGGCCGGGAGTCAAGAGACCCAGTACTTC.

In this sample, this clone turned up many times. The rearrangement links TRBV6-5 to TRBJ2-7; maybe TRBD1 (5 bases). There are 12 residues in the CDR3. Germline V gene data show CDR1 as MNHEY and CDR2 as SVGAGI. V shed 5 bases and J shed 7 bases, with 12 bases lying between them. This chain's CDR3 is CASSTGYAEQYF. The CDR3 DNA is TGTGCCAGCAGTACAGGCTACGCTGAGCAGTACTTC.

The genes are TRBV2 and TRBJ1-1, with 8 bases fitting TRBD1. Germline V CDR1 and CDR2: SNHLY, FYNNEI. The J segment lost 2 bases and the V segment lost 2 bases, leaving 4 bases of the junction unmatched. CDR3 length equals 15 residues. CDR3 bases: TGTGCCAGCAGTGAACAGGGACAGGATAACACTGAAGCTTTCTTT. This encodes CASSEQGQDNTEAFF. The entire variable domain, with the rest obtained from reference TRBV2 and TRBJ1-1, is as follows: EPEVTQTPSHQVTQMGQEVILRCVPISNHLYFYWYRQILGQKVEFLVSFYNNEISEKSEIFDDQFSVERPDGSNFTLKIRSTKLEDSAMYFCASSEQGQDNTEAFFGQGTRLTVV.

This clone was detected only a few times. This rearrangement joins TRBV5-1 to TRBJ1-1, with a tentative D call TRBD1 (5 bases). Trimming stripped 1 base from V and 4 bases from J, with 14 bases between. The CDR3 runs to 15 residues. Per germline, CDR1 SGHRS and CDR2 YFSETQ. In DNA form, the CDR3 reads TGCGCCAGCAGCTTGCAGGGTGTGAGCGGCACTGAAGCTTTCTTT. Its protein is CASSLQGVSGTEAFF. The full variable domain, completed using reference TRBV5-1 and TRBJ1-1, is KAGVTQTPRYLIKTRGQQVTLSCSPISGHRSVSWYQQTPGQGLQFLFEYFSETQRNKGNFPGRFSGRQFSNSRSEMNVSTLELGDSALYLCASSLQGVSGTEAFFGQGTRLTVV.

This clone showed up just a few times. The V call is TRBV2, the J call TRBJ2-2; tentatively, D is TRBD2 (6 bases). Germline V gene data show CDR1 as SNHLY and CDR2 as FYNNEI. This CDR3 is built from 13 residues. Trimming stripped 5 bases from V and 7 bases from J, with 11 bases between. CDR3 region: CASSYRGNGELFF. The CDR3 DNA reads TGTGCCAGCAGTTATCGGGGGAACGGGGAGCTGTTTTTT.

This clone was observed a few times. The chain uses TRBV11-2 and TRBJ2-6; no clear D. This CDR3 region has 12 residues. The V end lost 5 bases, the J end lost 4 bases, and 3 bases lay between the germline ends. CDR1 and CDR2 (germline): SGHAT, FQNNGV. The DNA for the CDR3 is TGTGCCAGCAGCCCGGGGGCCAACGTCCTGACTTTC. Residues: CASSPGANVLTF.

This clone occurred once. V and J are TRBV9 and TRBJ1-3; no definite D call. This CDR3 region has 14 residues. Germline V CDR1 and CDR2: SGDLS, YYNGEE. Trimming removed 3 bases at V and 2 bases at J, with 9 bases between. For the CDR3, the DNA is TGTGCCAGCAGCGGGGAAGGTACTGGAAACACCATATATTTT. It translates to CASSGEGTGNTIYF.

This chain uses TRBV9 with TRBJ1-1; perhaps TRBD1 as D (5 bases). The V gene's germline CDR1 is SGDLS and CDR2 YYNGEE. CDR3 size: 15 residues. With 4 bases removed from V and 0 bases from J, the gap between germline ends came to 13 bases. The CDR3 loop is CASSSSGTVNTEAFF. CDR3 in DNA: TGTGCCAGCAGCTCCTCCGGGACGGTGAACACTGAAGCTTTCTTT.

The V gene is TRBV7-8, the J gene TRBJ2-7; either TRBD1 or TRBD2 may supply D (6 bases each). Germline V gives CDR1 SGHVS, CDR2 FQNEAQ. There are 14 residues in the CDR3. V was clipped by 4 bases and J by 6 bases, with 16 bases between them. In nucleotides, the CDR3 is TGTGCCAGCAGCTCCCAGGGGAGGAGTCCCGAGCAGTACTTC. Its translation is CASSSQGRSPEQYF.

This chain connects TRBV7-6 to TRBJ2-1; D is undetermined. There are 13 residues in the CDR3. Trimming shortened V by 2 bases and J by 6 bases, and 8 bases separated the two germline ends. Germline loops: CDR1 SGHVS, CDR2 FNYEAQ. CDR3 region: CASSLFQPNEQFF. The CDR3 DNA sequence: TGTGCCAGCAGCTTATTCCAGCCCAATGAGCAGTTCTTC.

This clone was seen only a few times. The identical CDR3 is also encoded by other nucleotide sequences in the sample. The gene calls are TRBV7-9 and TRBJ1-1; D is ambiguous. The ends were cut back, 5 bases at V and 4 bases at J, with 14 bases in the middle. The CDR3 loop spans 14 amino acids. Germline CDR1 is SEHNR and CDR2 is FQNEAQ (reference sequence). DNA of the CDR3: TGTGCCAGCAGCCCGAGGGTATTGGGCACTGAAGCTTTCTTT. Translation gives CASSPRVLGTEAFF.

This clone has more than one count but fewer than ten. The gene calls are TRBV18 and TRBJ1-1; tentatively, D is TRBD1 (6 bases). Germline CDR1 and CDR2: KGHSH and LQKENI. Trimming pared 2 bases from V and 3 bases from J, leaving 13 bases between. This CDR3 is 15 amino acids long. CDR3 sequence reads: CASSPSRGLDTEAFF. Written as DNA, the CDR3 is TGTGCCAGCTCACCATCAAGGGGGTTAGACACTGAAGCTTTCTTT.